The sequence of this T cell receptor (beta chain) was determined in a study of graft-versus-host responses after intestinal transplantation. For the study at large: Following induction with anti-thymocyte globulin, all recipients were given tacrolimus and steroids for about 3 years.

Generated by immunoSEQ multiplex PCR, the TCRdb table keeps only in-frame clones and is missing some. The data show about 110,000 clones, 85% to 95% seen once. Germline lookup yields CDR1 SGHVS and CDR2 FNYEAQ. Trimming at V came to 0 bases and at J to 9 bases, leaving 5 bases not matched to a gene. This CDR3 is 14 amino acids long. As to this clone: Its specificity is not known.

The study, taken as a whole, reports: Recipient-marrow GvH clones were detected, some having first appeared in ileum or blood.

This TCR derives from a human donor who received an intestinal transplant. The chain uses TRBV7-6 and TRBJ2-1, with 7 bases matching TRBD2. Source: unstimulated CD8+ T cells sorted from spleen or lymph node cells, taken before intestinal transplant. This CDR3 is CASSLAGGPSEQFF. The CDR3 region has the DNA TGTGCCAGCAGCTTAGCGGGAGGGCCGAGTGAGCAGTTCTTC. The full variable domain, its missing parts supplied by reference TRBV7-6 and TRBJ2-1, is GAGVSQSPRYKVTKRGQDVALRCDPISGHVSLYWYRQALGQGPEFLTYFNYEAQQDKSGLPNDRFSAERPEGSISTLTIQRTEQRDSAMYRCASSLAGGPSEQFFGPGTRLTVL.